This TCR beta chain was obtained from a study of T cells in Graves' hyperthyroidism and ophthalmopathy (dated by TCRdb to the late 2010s). Describing the broader study: Peripheral blood samples were taken at initial diagnosis, before any treatment was given. In more than five Graves' hyperthyroidism patients, the study also compared T-cell repertoires from thyroid tissue with T-cell repertoires from blood. A discovery cohort of approximately 100 patients, roughly 45 with Graves' ophthalmopathy and roughly 59 with stable Graves' hyperthyroidism, was used to find distinguishing TCR V-J signatures. The paper reports TCR Vbeta CDR3 sequencing of 130 to 150 peripheral blood samples: approximately 41 ophthalmopathy, under 80 hyperthyroidism and 17 progressor patients. The 100 discovery patients were divided at random into training and test sets in a 7:3 ratio. Whether ophthalmopathy could be predicted prospectively was tested in an independent validation cohort made up of 18 to 20 hyperthyroidism patients plus 17 patients who later progressed to ophthalmopathy. Once sampling was done, hyperthyroidism patients were given methimazole at a starting dose of 30 mg daily, whereas ophthalmopathy patients were given high-dose intravenous methylprednisolone. Study-wide conclusions, independent of this receptor: Sample size was not statistically predetermined, and blinding of investigators to group allocation was not performed. In validation, the model predicted progression to ophthalmopathy with roughly 70% sensitivity and roughly 75% specificity, a median of approximately 6.5 months before onset. Most expanded thyroid clonotypes (frequency above 0.001) were also detected in blood, a finding suggesting that blood repertoires may reflect thyroid immune responses. Ophthalmopathy was separated from stable hyperthyroidism by a 13 V-J signature model, with approximately 86% sensitivity and 81% to 82% specificity obtained in cross-validation and 80%/75% obtained in testing.

CDR1 and CDR2 (LGHNT, FRNRAP) derive from the germline V gene. V loses 3 bases of germline sequence and J loses 1 base, and the interval between the two ends is 9 bases. The CDR3 extends over 14 residues, inclusive of both ends. CDR3 DNA only is kept here, 42 bases in frame from base 1. Stable Graves' hyperthyroidism was defined as no progression to ophthalmopathy during 18 months of follow-up. Hyperthyroidism patients were newly diagnosed, had a disease duration of under 2 months, and were aged 18 to 65 years. Patients with uncontrolled infections, other autoimmune diseases, pregnancy or lactation were excluded. Diagnoses were established on the basis of clinical symptoms, serum thyroxine and TRAb, thyroid ultrasound, and orbital computed tomography. Ficoll-Paque density gradient centrifugation was used to isolate PBMCs from approximately 11 ml of fresh peripheral blood. Trizol reagent was used to extract total RNA, and RNA quality was then checked on an Agilent 2100 Bioanalyzer.

TCR beta CDR3 regions were amplified from RNA transcripts. For the first round of RT-PCR on the TCR CDR3, the HTBI primer set was used together with the Qiagen OneStep RT-PCR kit. Libraries were constructed in a second round of multiplex PCR, after which size selection and purification were performed. Libraries were sequenced paired-end with 100 bp reads on an Illumina HiSeq2000. In the source study's methods: SOAPnuke was used to process the raw data, with reads discarded if the reads contained adapters or uncalled bases, had a mean Phred below 15, or lacked an exact constant-primer or identifier match. High-quality paired reads were merged using COPE v1.2.5, and each unique nucleotide sequence was defined as a clonotype. Clonotypes were aligned to IMGT TRBV, TRBD and TRBJ reference segments using MiTCR v1.1. The analysis was restricted to V-J combinations with a frequency above 0.0001, which together covered just over 98% of the repertoires. The TCS score was defined as F50 (clonal expansion) divided by E x V (chaos), with BLOSUM62-based TCRdist calculated between CDR3 peptides within each V-J. Welch's t-statistics and random forest reduced several hundred V-J features to some 14, which were used in a naive Bayes classifier (R e1071). The public sequencing data were trimmed at Q25 with fastp and processed into clonotypes with MiXCR by TCRdb, which kept only in-frame beta chains. Under each unique CDR3 protein, matching rows form one entry showing the most common genes and DNA. The V and J calls were determined by TCRdb, not by the authors. The sample data list a few hundred thousand distinct CDR3 sequences, and about a fifth of these were observed just once. Less than 30% of the sample comes from the top ten.

Comment on this clonotype: Its antigen specificity is not known. The conserved final phenylalanine or tryptophan is absent from the CDR3, which likely points to a read error.

Sequences were obtained from blood. The sequence was collected from a man between 18 and 29 years old with Graves' hyperthyroidism. Rearrangement joined TRBV12-5 to TRBJ1-1; no confident D gene assignment can be made. CDR3 loop: CASGLGGRNTEAFY. The nucleotide sequence is given as TGTGCTAGTGGTTTAGGAGGGAGGAACACTGAAGCTTTCTAT.